A selection of T cell receptor beta chains follows, all from one sample in a study of blood T cells in healthy people across ages. From the 5' RACE reads, TCRdb called clonotypes with MiXCR, one entry per CDR3 protein. This sample has approximately 800,000 distinct CDR3 sequences, with around three fifths found just once. Material: blood. Receptors were obtained from a man aged 40-49 years in good health. Each CDR3 is given with its conserved first and last residue. Each record gives: V gene, D gene, clone size, J gene, CDR3 protein, CDR3 DNA. D genes are given only for firm matches. Clone size is not always given. Where it is, it says once, few, many or a class for expanded clones.

TRBV28	-	few	TRBJ1-6	CASSLLDPLSPLHF	TGTGCCAGCAGTCTCCTCGACCCGTTGTCACCCCTCCACTTT
TRBV25-1	-	-	TRBJ1-6	CASSPDSNNSPLHF	TGTGCCAGCAGCCCGGACAGTAATAATTCACCCCTCCACTTT
TRBV11-2	-	-	TRBJ2-5	CASSAVFRGDEQYF	TGTGCCAGCAGCGCGGTGTTTAGGGGCGATGAGCAGTACTTC
TRBV7-9	-	-	TRBJ2-2	CASSAEGSGELFF	TGTGCCAGCAGTGCTGAGGGGTCCGGGGAGCTGTTTTTT
TRBV9	-	few	TRBJ1-2	CASSVARAGGDYGYTF	TGTGCCAGCAGCGTAGCGAGGGCGGGGGGCGACTATGGCTACACCTTC
TRBV4-2	-	few	TRBJ2-3	CASSQGASVDRAPSAADTQYF	TGTGCCAGCAGCCAAGGGGCTTCGGTTGATCGGGCGCCCTCAGCGGCAGATACGCAGTATTTT
TRBV25-1	-	-	TRBJ2-5	CASSYSTGEETKYF	TGTGCCAGCAGCTATAGTACAGGGGAGGAGACCAAGTACTTC
TRBV29-1	-	-	TRBJ1-2	CSVGENYGYTF	TGCAGCGTTGGGGAGAACTATGGCTACACCTTC
TRBV20-1	-	-	TRBJ1-2	CSASRRPYGYTF	TGCAGTGCTAGTCGGCGGCCCTATGGCTACACCTTC
TRBV21-1	-	once	TRBJ2-5	CASSKAGNRGKQYF	TGTGCCAGCAGCAAAGCGGGCAACAGGGGTAAGCAGTACTTC
TRBV20-1	TRBD2	-	TRBJ2-3	CSGGLAGGTDTQYF	TGCAGTGGCGGTCTAGCGGGAGGGACAGATACGCAGTATTTT
TRBV9	-	once	TRBJ2-5	CASSVALVETQYF	TGTGCCAGCAGCGTAGCTCTAGTGGAGACCCAGTACTTC
TRBV7-9	-	-	TRBJ2-1	CASRLGAEQFF	TGTGCCAGCCGTCTGGGGGCTGAGCAGTTCTTC
TRBV9	-	few	TRBJ1-2	CASSAYTGCGYTF	TGTGCCAGCAGCGCATATACAGGGTGCGGCTACACCTTC
TRBV15	-	few	TRBJ2-5	CATSGVQETQYF	TGTGCCACCAGTGGGGTCCAAGAGACCCAGTACTTC
TRBV15	-	few	TRBJ1-6	CATSSGNRSPLHF	TGTGCCACCAGCAGCGGGAATCGGTCACCCCTCCACTTT
TRBV27	-	once	TRBJ1-1	CASSLSVALLRGGTFF	TGTGCCAGCAGTTTATCGGTGGCCCTGCTCAGGGGCGGGACTTTCTTT
TRBV7-6	-	-	TRBJ2-5	CASSLALQGYQETQYF	TGTGCCAGCAGCTTAGCGCTGCAGGGGTACCAAGAGACCCAGTACTTC
TRBV10-3	-	-	TRBJ1-5	CAISVVENQPQHF	TGTGCCATCAGTGTAGTGGAGAATCAGCCCCAGCATTTT
TRBV9	TRBD1	-	TRBJ2-4	CASSVDPGQSNIQYF	TGTGCCAGCAGCGTAGACCCGGGACAGTCAAACATTCAGTACTTC
TRBV29-1	-	-	TRBJ2-3	CSVGGSVKGDTDTQYF	TGCAGCGTTGGGGGTTCGGTAAAGGGGGACACAGATACGCAGTATTTT
TRBV3-1	-	many	TRBJ2-5	CASSQVQSETQYF	TGTGCCAGCAGCCAAGTACAGTCGGAGACCCAGTACTTC
TRBV6-6	-	few	TRBJ2-1	CASSYSNSGGSYNEQFF	TGTGCCAGCAGTTACTCGAATAGCGGAGGCTCCTACAATGAGCAGTTCTTC
TRBV24-1	-	once	TRBJ1-1	CATSENGRRGAFF	TGTGCCACCAGTGAGAACGGTCGGCGGGGAGCTTTCTTT
TRBV18	-	-	TRBJ2-7	CASALNPQERRYF	TGTGCCAGCGCTCTCAATCCACAGGAGAGGCGGTACTTC
TRBV7-9	-	once	TRBJ1-4	CASAALTGATNEKLFF	TGTGCCAGCGCAGCTTTAACAGGTGCAACTAATGAAAAACTGTTTTTT
TRBV6-5	-	-	TRBJ2-5	CASTIKRGATQYF	TGTGCCAGCACCATTAAAAGGGGGGCGACCCAGTACTTC
TRBV20-1	TRBD2	-	TRBJ2-7	CGARGDLAGYEQYF	TGCGGTGCTAGAGGCGATTTAGCGGGATACGAGCAGTACTTC
TRBV2	TRBD2	few	TRBJ2-5	CASRTSGNVETQYF	TGTGCCAGCAGGACTAGCGGGAACGTGGAGACCCAGTACTTC
TRBV30	-	-	TRBJ1-2	CAWSVTRGYYGYTF	TGTGCCTGGAGTGTCACGCGGGGGTACTATGGCTACACCTTC
TRBV12-3/TRBV12-4	-	-	TRBJ1-6	CASSLGFPNSPLHF	TGTGCCAGCAGTTTAGGATTCCCAAATTCACCCCTCCACTTT
TRBV20-1	-	-	TRBJ1-6	CSATRGANSPLHF	TGCAGTGCTACGCGAGGGGCTAATTCACCCCTCCACTTT
TRBV6-2/TRBV6-3	-	-	TRBJ2-1	CASSTDRHNEQFF	TGTGCCAGCAGTACCGACAGACACAATGAGCAGTTCTTC
TRBV15	-	once	TRBJ1-5	CATSKGDYSNQPQHF	TGTGCCACCAGCAAAGGAGATTATAGCAATCAGCCCCAGCATTTT
TRBV7-9	-	few	TRBJ1-5	CASSLRPYQPQHF	TGTGCCAGCAGCTTGCGCCCCTATCAGCCCCAGCATTTT
TRBV29-1	TRBD2	-	TRBJ2-3	CSVEGELADTDTQYF	TGCAGCGTTGAAGGGGAACTAGCGGACACAGATACGCAGTATTTT
TRBV13	TRBD1	-	TRBJ1-5	CASSLDRDGNQPQHF	TGTGCCAGCAGCCTAGACAGGGATGGCAATCAGCCCCAGCATTTT
TRBV4-3	-	-	TRBJ1-1	CASSQDGGGSEAFF	TGCGCCAGCAGCCAAGACGGGGGCGGCTCTGAAGCTTTCTTT
TRBV29-1	-	-	TRBJ2-5	CSVAQMYQETQYF	TGCAGCGTTGCCCAGATGTACCAAGAGACCCAGTACTTC
TRBV4-3	TRBD1	-	TRBJ2-7	CASSQEFPDRGYTYEQYF	TGCGCCAGCAGCCAAGAATTCCCGGACAGGGGGTATACCTACGAGCAGTACTTC
TRBV9	-	-	TRBJ1-2	CASSVDSGTNYGYTF	TGTGCCAGCAGCGTAGATTCCGGTACTAACTATGGCTACACCTTC
TRBV28	TRBD1	few	TRBJ1-4	CASSLGQGAREKLFF	TGTGCCAGCAGTTTGGGACAGGGGGCGCGTGAAAAACTGTTTTTT
TRBV6-1	TRBD1	-	TRBJ1-5	CASRHGQGAHQPQHF	TGTGCCAGCAGACACGGACAGGGGGCACATCAGCCCCAGCATTTT
TRBV12-3/TRBV12-4	TRBD2	-	TRBJ2-7	CASSPSGRGYEQYF	TGTGCCAGCAGTCCGAGCGGGAGGGGGTACGAGCAGTACTTC
TRBV28	TRBD1	few	TRBJ1-4	CASSVTVTGKEKLFF	TGTGCCAGCAGTGTCACCGTGACAGGGAAAGAAAAACTGTTTTTT
TRBV28	-	-	TRBJ2-3	CASSPLFRRKGTETDTQYF	TGTGCCAGCAGCCCATTATTCAGGCGGAAGGGGACGGAAACAGATACGCAGTATTTT
TRBV7-2	-	-	TRBJ1-6	CASTPAAYNSPLHF	TGTGCCAGCACCCCTGCAGCGTATAATTCACCCCTCCACTTT
TRBV3-1	TRBD2	-	TRBJ2-1	CASSHLAGGLNEQFF	TGTGCCAGCAGCCACCTAGCGGGGGGCTTAAATGAGCAGTTCTTC
TRBV5-1	-	-	TRBJ1-1	CASSTRTVNTEAFF	TGCGCCAGCAGCACTCGGACGGTGAACACTGAAGCTTTCTTT
TRBV11-1	-	-	TRBJ1-1	CASGVGTTDQYTEAFF	TGTGCCAGCGGGGTGGGGACGACGGATCAATACACTGAAGCTTTCTTT
TRBV20-1	-	-	TRBJ2-1	CSASRAVLPSHNEQFF	TGCAGTGCTTCCAGGGCTGTGCTCCCCTCTCACAATGAGCAGTTCTTC
TRBV14	-	-	TRBJ2-3	CASSQDWSRDTQYF	TGTGCCAGCAGCCAAGATTGGAGTAGAGATACGCAGTATTTT
TRBV14	-	-	TRBJ2-7	CASSRSLGTGSYEQYF	TGTGCCAGCAGCCGTTCGCTCGGGACGGGATCCTACGAGCAGTACTTC
TRBV5-1	-	-	TRBJ2-4	CASSLGFQGSENIQYF	TGCGCCAGCAGCTTGGGATTTCAGGGGTCAGAAAACATTCAGTACTTC
TRBV29-1	-	-	TRBJ1-1	CSVGRGVSRNTEAFF	TGCAGCGTTGGCAGGGGCGTCTCTAGAAACACTGAAGCTTTCTTT
TRBV25-1	-	-	TRBJ1-6	CASSDLAGDRSPLHF	TGTGCCAGCAGTGATTTGGCAGGCGATCGATCACCCCTCCACTTT
TRBV29-1	-	-	TRBJ2-7	CSVEERQAQTYEQYF	TGCAGCGTTGAAGAGAGACAGGCCCAGACCTACGAGCAGTACTTC
TRBV11-1	TRBD1	-	TRBJ2-3	CASSPGTGLGTDTQYF	TGTGCCAGCAGCCCTGGGACAGGTCTCGGCACAGATACGCAGTATTTT
TRBV4-2	-	-	TRBJ2-3	CASSQGLRGKPSSTDTQYF	TGTGCCAGCAGCCAAGGTCTCAGGGGCAAGCCCTCTAGCACAGATACGCAGTATTTT
TRBV10-3	-	few	TRBJ2-7	CAISDGGNSDEQYF	TGTGCCATCAGTGATGGAGGGAATTCGGACGAGCAGTACTTC